This note documents a single T cell receptor beta chain sequence. This sample is drawn from a study of spatial heterogeneity in lung cancer. Time point in this sample: sample taken at primary tumor resection. TCRdb reprocessed the 5' RACE reads via MiXCR and lists one record per CDR3 protein. Of roughly 40,000 distinct CDR3 sequences detected, 6.5% to 7% appear once; the ten largest clones hold 43%. Here the sequenced sample was PBMCs, taken at surgery. The sequence was obtained from a female donor with early-stage non-small cell lung cancer.

In DNA form, the CDR3 reads TGTGCCAGCTCACCAAAGACTGATACAGATACGCAGTATTTT. Protein: CASSPKTDTDTQYF. The chain recombines TRBV18 with TRBJ2-3; D uncertain. Germline CDR1 KGHSH, CDR2 LQKENI. This CDR3 region has 14 residues. The V end lost 2 bases, the J end lost 3 bases, and 9 bases lay between the germline ends.